This T cell receptor beta chain was identified in a study of cytomegalovirus exposure and HLA in healthy donors. The data were produced by immunoSEQ multiplex PCR, yet TCRdb's version contains in-frame clones alone and is incomplete. Of about 240,000 clones in the sample, around 85% are singletons; the top ten hold 1.2%. Study results and limitations: The authors enumerated 150 to 200 TCR beta chains as linked to cytomegalovirus.

Of note for this clone: Its antigen is unknown.

This CDR3 has 14 amino acids. V was clipped by 8 bases and J by 0 bases, with 14 bases between them. The germline V gene has CDR1 MNHNS and CDR2 SASEGT. The clonotype comes from a woman aged 25-40 years in good health and CMV-seropositive. Sequencing used PBMCs. The chain combines TRBV6-1 with TRBJ2-7; possible D gene TRBD2, 6 bases. CDR3 in amino acids: CASGGRQLSYEQYF. CDR3 DNA: TGTGCCAGCGGGGGGAGACAGCTCTCCTACGAGCAGTACTTC.